The present T cell receptor beta chain was sequenced within a study of blood T cell repertoires in COVID-19. The table lists this clone with a count of one. Trimming pared 2 bases from V and 2 bases from J, leaving 4 bases between. This CDR3 comprises 12 residues. Germline V CDR1 and CDR2: GTSNPN, SVGIG (reference sequence). Only in-frame clones appear in the TCRdb table, and some are missing; sequencing was by immunoSEQ multiplex PCR. The sample lists tens of thousands of clones, about 70% occurring once. The chain carries TRBV30 and TRBJ1-5; D is undetermined. The receptor was isolated from a woman in her 70s with acute or convalescent COVID-19. Sequenced: peripheral blood. The CDR3 loop is CAWSLGNQPQHF. Written as DNA, the CDR3 is TGTGCCTGGAGTCTTGGCAATCAGCCCCAGCATTTT.